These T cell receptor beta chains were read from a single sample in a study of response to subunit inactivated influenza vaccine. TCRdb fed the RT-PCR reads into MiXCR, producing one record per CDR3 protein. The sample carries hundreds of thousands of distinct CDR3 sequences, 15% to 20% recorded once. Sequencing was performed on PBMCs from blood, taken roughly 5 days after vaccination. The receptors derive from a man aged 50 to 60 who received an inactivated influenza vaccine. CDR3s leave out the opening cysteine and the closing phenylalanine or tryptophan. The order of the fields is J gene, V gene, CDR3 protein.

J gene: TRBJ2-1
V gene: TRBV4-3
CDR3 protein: ASSQDRRYNEQF

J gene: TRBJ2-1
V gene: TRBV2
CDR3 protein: ASSVPVSGGAGNEQF

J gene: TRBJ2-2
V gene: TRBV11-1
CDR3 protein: ASSPPRGRTSNTGELF

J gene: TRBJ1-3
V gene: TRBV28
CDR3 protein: ASSTGTDSGNTIY

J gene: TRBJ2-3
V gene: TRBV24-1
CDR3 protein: ATSDIASETPDTQY

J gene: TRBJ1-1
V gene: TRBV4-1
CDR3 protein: ASSQGTGYDMNGAF

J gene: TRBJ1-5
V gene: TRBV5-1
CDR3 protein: ASSSDSHQPQH

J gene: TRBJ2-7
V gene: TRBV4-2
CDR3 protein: ASSQLTGLSYEQY

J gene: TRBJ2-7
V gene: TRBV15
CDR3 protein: ATSREGNFAGRYEQY

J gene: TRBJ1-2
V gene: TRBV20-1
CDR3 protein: SARDQGWSGYGYT

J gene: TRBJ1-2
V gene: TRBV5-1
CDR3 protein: ASSSAVDSYYGYT

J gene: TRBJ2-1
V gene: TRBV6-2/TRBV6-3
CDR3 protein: ASSYLGTYYNEQF

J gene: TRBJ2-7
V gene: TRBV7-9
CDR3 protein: ASSSSGTREQY

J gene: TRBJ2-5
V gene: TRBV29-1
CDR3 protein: SVEDSNRRGETQY

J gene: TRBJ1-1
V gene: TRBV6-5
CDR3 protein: ASSFSGRQTF

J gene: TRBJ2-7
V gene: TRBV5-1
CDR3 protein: ASSLRSDTGGGEQY

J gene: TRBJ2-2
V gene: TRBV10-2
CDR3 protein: ASRGPSGGAKFGELF

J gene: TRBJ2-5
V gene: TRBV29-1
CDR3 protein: SVESGARGETQY

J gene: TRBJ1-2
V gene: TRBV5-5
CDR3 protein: ASTRQASHYGYT

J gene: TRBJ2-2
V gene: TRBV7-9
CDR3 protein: ASSPTTSELF

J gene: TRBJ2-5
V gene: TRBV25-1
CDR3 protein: ASRQTGYQETQY

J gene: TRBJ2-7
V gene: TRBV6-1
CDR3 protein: ASSEATDYEQY

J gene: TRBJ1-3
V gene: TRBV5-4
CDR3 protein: ASSLGTYGVRSSGNTIY

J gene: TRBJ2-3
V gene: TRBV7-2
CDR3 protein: ASSQSVDTQY

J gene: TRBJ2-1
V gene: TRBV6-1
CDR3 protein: ATRGLSHNEQF

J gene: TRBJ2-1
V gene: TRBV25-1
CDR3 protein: ASSGQGRPFYNEQF

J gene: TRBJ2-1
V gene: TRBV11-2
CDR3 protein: ASSLDAQRGFYNEQF

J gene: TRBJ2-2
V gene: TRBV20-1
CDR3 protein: SARVRTSGANTGELF

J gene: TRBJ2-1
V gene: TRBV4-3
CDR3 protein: ASSMTTGRYNEQF

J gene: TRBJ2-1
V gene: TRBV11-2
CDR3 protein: ASSTGTGKYNEQF

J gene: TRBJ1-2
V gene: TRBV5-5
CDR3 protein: ASSSEGQGNYGYT

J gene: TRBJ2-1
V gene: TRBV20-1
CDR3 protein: SASGVRDNEQF

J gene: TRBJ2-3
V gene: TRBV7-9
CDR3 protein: ASSLNTGYPDTQY

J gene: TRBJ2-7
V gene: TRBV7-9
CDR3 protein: ASSLGPNPREQY

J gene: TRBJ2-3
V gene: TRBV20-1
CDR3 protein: SARPDGGTDTQY

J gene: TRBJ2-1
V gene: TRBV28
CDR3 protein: ASSAQVFQF

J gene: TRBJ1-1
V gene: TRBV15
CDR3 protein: ATSSGQGRSTEAF

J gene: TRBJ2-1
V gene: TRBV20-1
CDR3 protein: SARLGLAGGMNEQF

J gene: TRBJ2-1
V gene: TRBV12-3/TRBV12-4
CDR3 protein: ASSPQRRDRVAEQF

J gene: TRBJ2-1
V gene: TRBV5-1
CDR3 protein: ASSPGGTGVDNEQF

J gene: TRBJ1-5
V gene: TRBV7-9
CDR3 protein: ASSPTLSNQPQH

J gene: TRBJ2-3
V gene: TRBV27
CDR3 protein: ASSFLAGDLTDTQY